Listed here are 14 T cell receptor beta chains from one sample, sequenced in a study of blood T cells in healthy people across ages. The authors ran a second PCR of roughly 6 to 12 cycles using a sample-barcoded 5' primer and a J-beta primer mix. From the 5' RACE reads, TCRdb called clonotypes with MiXCR, one entry per CDR3 protein. The sample has fewer than 2,000,000 distinct CDR3 sequences; about 39% are singletons. Sequences were obtained from blood. These TCRs come from a human donor in good health.

The V and J genes are TRBV4-2 and TRBJ1-5; D ambiguous. The CDR3 contains 14 residues. CDR1 LGHNA and CDR2 YNFKEQ come from the germline V gene. V was pared by 8 bases and J by 1 base, with 12 bases between. The CDR3 nucleotides are TGTGCCAGCGGGGATGTGGGCAGCAATCAGCCCCAGCATTTT. Amino acids: CASGDVGSNQPQHF.

The DNA for the CDR3 is TGTGCCAGCACGATTAGGCAGGGGATGGGCGAGCAGTACTTC. Translated: CASTIRQGMGEQYF. The rearrangement uses TRBV7-8 and TRBJ2-7, with D perhaps TRBD1 (6 bases). Germline CDR1 SGHVS, CDR2 FQNEAQ. The V end lost 7 bases, the J end lost 6 bases, and 19 bases lay between the germline ends. This CDR3 is built from 14 residues.

V gene TRBV5-1 combines with J gene TRBJ1-2, with D uncertain. The CDR3 has 14 residues. Germline CDR1 and CDR2: SGHRS and YFSETQ. The germline V and J ends were trimmed by 0 bases and 8 bases, with 14 bases remaining between them. CDR3 sequence reads: CASSLEGRTWGYTF. In DNA form, the CDR3 reads TGCGCCAGCAGCTTGGAGGGCAGGACTTGGGGCTACACCTTC.

There are a few counts of this clonotype. A junction boundary mismatches the germline segment, possibly from a read error. The rearrangement joins TRBV20-1 to TRBJ1-1; D is undetermined. This CDR3 has 11 amino acids. Germline V gene data show CDR1 as DFQATT and CDR2 as SNEGSKA (reference sequence). CDR3 residues: CSAGDWAEAFF. CDR3 DNA: TGCAGTGCTGGAGATTGGGCTGAAGCTTTCTTT.

J is TRBJ2-5 and V is TRBV20-1; the match to TRBD1 covers 8 bases. V dropped 7 bases and J dropped 5; count of bases not matched to a gene: 9. This CDR3 is 13 amino acids long. CDR1 and CDR2 (germline): DFQATT, SNEGSKA (reference sequence). The CDR3 coding sequence is TGCAGTGAAGGACAGGGTAGATGGGAGACCCAGTACTTC. Protein sequence: CSEGQGRWETQYF.

The chain links TRBV11-2 to TRBJ2-4, with D perhaps matching TRBD1 (6 bases). The ends were cut back, 3 bases at V and 5 bases at J, with 14 bases in the middle. The CDR3 is 15 residues long. Germline-derived CDR1 and CDR2 are SGHAT and FQNNGV. The CDR3 nucleotides read TGTGCCAGCAGCTTTAATCGGGGACACCAAAACATTCAGTACTTC. It specifies CASSFNRGHQNIQYF.

This clonotype was picked up a small number of times. The J gene is TRBJ2-6, the V gene TRBV14, with D possibly matching TRBD2 (6 bases). Deletions cut 4 bases from V and 2 bases from J, with 6 bases between. The length of the CDR3 is 14 residues. Germline-derived CDR1 and CDR2 are SGHDN and FVKESK. CDR3 loop: CASSRGAGANVLTF. The CDR3 region has the DNA TGTGCCAGCAGCCGGGGGGCTGGGGCCAACGTCCTGACTTTC. Complete variable domain (other parts from reference TRBV14 and TRBJ2-6): EAGVTQFPSHSVIEKGQTVTLRCDPISGHDNLYWYRRVMGKEIKFLLHFVKESKQDESGMPNNRFLAERTGGTYSTLKVQPAELEDSGVYFCASSRGAGANVLTFGAGSRLTVL.

CDR3 nucleotides: TGCGCCAGCAGCTTGGGTTTCGATGACAACACTGAAGCTTTCTTT. It encodes CASSLGFDDNTEAFF. The rearrangement uses TRBV5-1 and TRBJ1-1; no definite D call. V gave up 0 bases and J gave up 2 bases, with 11 bases separating them. The length of the CDR3 is 15 residues. Per germline, CDR1 SGHRS and CDR2 YFSETQ.

The count of this clonotype is one. The chain employs TRBV4-3 and TRBJ1-6; D gene unclear. Trimming removed 0 bases from V and 4 bases from J, with 13 bases in between. Germline V gene sequence: CDR1 LGHNA, CDR2 YSLEER. This CDR3 region has 17 residues. The CDR3 sequence: CASSQDLGRTYNSPLHF. For the CDR3, the DNA is TGCGCCAGCAGCCAAGATCTGGGGAGGACTTATAATTCACCCCTCCACTTT.

The chain carries TRBV6-2 or TRBV6-3 and TRBJ2-7, with D uncertain. The V end was cut by 7 bases, the J end by 5 bases, with 15 bases between. The CDR3 totals 13 residues. From germline, CDR1 is MNHEY and CDR2 SVGEGT. The CDR3 spells CASINPRLHEQYF. The CDR3, as DNA: TGTGCCAGCATTAACCCTAGATTGCACGAGCAGTACTTC.

The chain combines TRBV4-3 with TRBJ2-3; D is unclear. The V and J ends lost 4 bases and 6 bases respectively, with 20 bases between them. Germline lookup yields CDR1 LGHNA and CDR2 YSLEER. The CDR3 runs 16 residues. The CDR3 region has the DNA TGCGCCAGCAGCCCCCTAGGCAGTCTCGCGGAGGATACGCAGTATTTT. This sequence encodes CASSPLGSLAEDTQYF.

Comments on this clonotype: This may stem from a read error, because a much larger clone lies one nucleotide away. The chain joins TRBV4-3 to TRBJ2-6; tentative D call: TRBD2 (5 bases). V was pared by 0 bases and J by 3 bases, with 6 bases between. The CDR3 runs to 15 residues. Germline CDR1 LGHNA, CDR2 YSLEER. This chain's CDR3 is CASSQEGVGANVLTF. The CDR3 DNA sequence: TGCGCCAGCAGCCAAGAGGGAGTTGGGGCCAACGTCCTGACTTTC.

This sequence joins TRBV11-2 and TRBJ2-7, with a weak D call TRBD2 (7 bases). The DNA end lines up better with TRBJ2-4; the J call may be wrong. Germline CDR1 reads SGHAT; CDR2 reads FQNNGV. The CDR3 totals 14 residues. This CDR3 is CASSLRGAEDIQYF. DNA for the CDR3: TGTGCCAGCAGCTTACGGGGGGCTGAGGACATTCAGTACTTC.

The rearrangement links TRBV12-5 to TRBJ1-1; D ambiguous. Germline loops: CDR1 LGHNT, CDR2 FRNRAP. Trimming removed 5 bases from V and 1 base from J, with 11 bases in between. This CDR3 contains 14 residues. The CDR3 DNA reads TGTGCTAGTGGTCACCATACACCGAACACTGAAGCTTTCTTT. It yields the protein CASGHHTPNTEAFF.